This T cell receptor beta chain was identified during a study of tumor-infiltrating lymphocytes in primary liver carcinoma. With a constant-region primer, TCR beta cDNA was made from approximately 510 ng of total RNA. For TCR beta, libraries were produced by three nested multiplex PCR rounds using slightly modified ARM-PCR. Researchers ran the first two PCR rounds for approximately 10 cycles each with TRBV1-TRBV30 forward primers and a C-beta reverse primer. Each CDR3 protein is one row after TCRdb ran MiXCR on the multiplex PCR reads. The data contain about 120,000 distinct CDR3 sequences, around 70% of them singletons. A word on this clonotype: A read error is possible here, since a much larger clone lies one base away.

The CDR3 loop spans 17 amino acids. From germline, CDR1 is MRHNA and CDR2 SNTAGT. Unsorted bulk tissue (roughly 19-31 mg) underwent RNA and DNA co-extraction. The patients carried chronic HBV infection and had received no treatment. This chain uses TRBV6-4 with TRBJ1-5; D is possibly TRBD1 (6 bases). Sequenced: tumor-adjacent normal liver tissue. This TCR came from a woman aged 55 to 70 with primary liver carcinoma and hepatitis B virus infection. The chain's CDR3 is CASSDPDSEQINQHQHF. For the CDR3, the DNA is TGTGCCAGCAGTGACCCGGACAGTGAGCAGATCAATCAGCACCAGCATTTT.